This T cell receptor beta chain stems from a study of blood T cells in healthy people across ages. The CDR3 is 14 residues long. Germline values: CDR1 SNHLY, CDR2 FYNNEI. V was pared by 7 bases and J by 2 bases, with 9 bases between. Next came a second PCR, run for roughly 6 to 11 cycles, which used a sample-barcoded 5' primer along with a J-beta primer mix. TCRdb itself ran the 5' RACE reads through MiXCR, one entry per CDR3 protein. Of 700,000 to 900,000 distinct CDR3 sequences in the sample, 53% were seen once. The sequence was obtained from a man at least 80 years old in good health. The sequencing input was blood. This chain uses TRBV2 with TRBJ2-6; D unclear. Here the CDR3 DNA reads TGTGCCAGCATCCCGTGGGCTGGGGCCAACGTCCTGACTTTC. As protein: CASIPWAGANVLTF.